This TCR beta chain stems from a study of T-cell memory formation after mild COVID-19. Looked up from germline, CDR1 is DFQATT and CDR2 is SNEGSKA (reference sequence). Between the trimmed V and J ends, which lost 3 bases and 1 base, there was a span of 7 bases. The CDR3 consists of 12 residues. TCRdb ran MiXCR on the 5' RACE reads and lists one entry per CDR3 protein. Here the sample spans 65,000 to 95,000 distinct CDR3 sequences, about 13% being singletons. This receptor was identified in a man younger than 30 who had mild COVID-19 (a few samples of this study predate the infection). Cell type and time point are not known. The sample comprised PBMCs or a T cell subset sorted from them (not recorded which). The rearrangement joins TRBV20-1 to TRBJ2-7; D gene ambiguous. CDR3 bases: TGCAGTGCTAGTCAGGCGTCCTACGAGCAGTACGTC. It translates to CSASQASYEQYV.